This T cell receptor (beta chain) was sequenced for a study of T cell responses to AZD1222 COVID-19 vaccine. The method was immunoSEQ multiplex PCR; TCRdb's version includes in-frame clones alone and lacks a portion of them. The sample carries about 100,000 clones, about 86% recorded once. The V segment lost 6 bases and the J segment 5 bases; nucleotides outside the gene matches: 5. Germline CDR1 reads WSHSY; CDR2 reads SAAADI. CDR3 length equals 14 residues. V and J are TRBV10-2 and TRBJ2-1, with 9 bases aligning to TRBD1. The material was peripheral blood, obtained on day 0 of AZD1222 vaccination. This TCR was recovered from an adult in good health. The CDR3 is CASRPGQGNNEQFF. CDR3 in DNA: TGCGCCAGCAGACCGGGACAGGGAAACAATGAGCAGTTCTTC.